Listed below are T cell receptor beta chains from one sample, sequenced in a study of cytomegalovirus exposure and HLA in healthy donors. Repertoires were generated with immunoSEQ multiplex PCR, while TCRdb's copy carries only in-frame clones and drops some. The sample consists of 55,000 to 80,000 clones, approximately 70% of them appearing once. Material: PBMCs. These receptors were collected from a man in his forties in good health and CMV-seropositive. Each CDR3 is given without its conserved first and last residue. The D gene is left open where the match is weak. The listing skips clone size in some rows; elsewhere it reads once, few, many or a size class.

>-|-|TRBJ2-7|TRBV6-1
ASTEQATYEQY
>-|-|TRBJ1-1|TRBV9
ASSPPEGRGNTEAF
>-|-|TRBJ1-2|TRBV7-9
ASSPTRGAYGYT
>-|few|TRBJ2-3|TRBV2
ASSGSSRPSTDTQY
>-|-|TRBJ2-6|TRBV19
AVGTGLGANVLT
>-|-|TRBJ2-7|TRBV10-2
ASSRRVDYEQY
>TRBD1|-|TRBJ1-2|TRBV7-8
ASSRDRVDYGYT
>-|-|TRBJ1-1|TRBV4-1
ASSQDAGVQGTEAF
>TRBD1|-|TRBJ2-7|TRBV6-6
ASSRGQSTSYEQY
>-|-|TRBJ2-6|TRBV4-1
ASSQGAARGPSGANVLT
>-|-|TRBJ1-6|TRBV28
ASRDPTDLYNSPLH
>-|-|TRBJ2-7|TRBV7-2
ASSLPRAGIISSYEQY
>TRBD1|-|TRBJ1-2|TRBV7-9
ASSVDRVGGYT
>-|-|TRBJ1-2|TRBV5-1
ASSLGDTGSHGYT
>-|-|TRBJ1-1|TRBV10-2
ASRPLEAEAF
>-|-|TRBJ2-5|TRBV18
ASSLSSRVDGETQY
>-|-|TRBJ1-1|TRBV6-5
ASSYSNPSNTEAF
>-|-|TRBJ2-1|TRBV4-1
ASIGAVYNEQF
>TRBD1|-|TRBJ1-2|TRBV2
ASSSWTGGDGYT
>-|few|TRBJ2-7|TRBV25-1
ASSEAGATGYEQY
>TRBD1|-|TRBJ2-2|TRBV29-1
SADRGLNTGELF
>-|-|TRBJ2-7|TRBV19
ASSIVPEYEQY
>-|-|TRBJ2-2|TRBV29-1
SVVGGSGELF
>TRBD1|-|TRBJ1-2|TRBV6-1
ASRDRGHYGYT
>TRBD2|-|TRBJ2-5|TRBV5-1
ASSLDAGRASETQY
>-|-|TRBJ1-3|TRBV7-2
ASRPQALSSGNTIY
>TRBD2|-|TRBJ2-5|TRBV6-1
ASGRGDQETQY
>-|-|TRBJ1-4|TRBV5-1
ASSVGLSDEKLF
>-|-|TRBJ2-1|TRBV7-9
ASSSSGVLGNEQF
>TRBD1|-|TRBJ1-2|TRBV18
ASSPSRDSPYGYT
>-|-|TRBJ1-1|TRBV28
ASSHDSTEAF
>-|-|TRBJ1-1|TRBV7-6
ASRRTGGTEAF
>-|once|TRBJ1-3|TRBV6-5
ASSSQGRNTIY
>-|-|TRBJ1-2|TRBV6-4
ASRGRVRNYGYT
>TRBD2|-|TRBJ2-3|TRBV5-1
ASSLGTSGGATDTQY
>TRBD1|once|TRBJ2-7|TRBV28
ASRLRTGGQY
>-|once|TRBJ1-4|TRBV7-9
ASSLISPREKLF
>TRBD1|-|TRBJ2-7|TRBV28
ATSRDRGYEQY
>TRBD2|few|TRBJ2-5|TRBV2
ASSEARAGGQETQY
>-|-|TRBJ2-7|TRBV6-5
ASSYSPRREQY
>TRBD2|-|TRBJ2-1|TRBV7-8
ASSLRLAGGLGNEQF
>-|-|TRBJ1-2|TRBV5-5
ASSLGGLGYT
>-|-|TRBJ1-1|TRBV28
ASSLGDTLAKPF
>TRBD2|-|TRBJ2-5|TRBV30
AWSLGLAGLETQY
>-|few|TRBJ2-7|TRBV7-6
ASSRGLGSPYEQY
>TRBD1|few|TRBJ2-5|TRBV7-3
ASSSTGGQETQY
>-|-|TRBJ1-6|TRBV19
ASRAPNYNSPLH
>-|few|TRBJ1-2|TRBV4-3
ASSQDLLANYGYT
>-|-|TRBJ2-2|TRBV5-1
ASSLDRAANTGELF
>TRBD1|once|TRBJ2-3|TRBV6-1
ASLQGAVDTQY
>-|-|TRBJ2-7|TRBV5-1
ASSLTPGSLNEQY
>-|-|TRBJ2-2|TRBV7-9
ASSQGTGELF
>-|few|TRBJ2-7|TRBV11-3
ASSHRQKAAYEQY
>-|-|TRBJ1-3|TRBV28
ASRSGGVGNTIY
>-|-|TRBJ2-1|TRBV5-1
ASSLSQGQQF
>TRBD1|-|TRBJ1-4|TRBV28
ASSQVGQGDEKLF
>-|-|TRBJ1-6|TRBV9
ASSSRTGLMNSPLH
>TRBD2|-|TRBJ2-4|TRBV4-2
ASSQEGRGGVKNIQY
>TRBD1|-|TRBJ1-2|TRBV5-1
ASSLGDRDNGYT